This TCR beta chain was observed in a study of blood T cells in healthy people across ages. With a J-beta primer mix and a sample-barcoded 5' primer, a second PCR ran 7 to 11 cycles. A single record per CDR3 protein comes from TCRdb applying MiXCR to the 5' RACE reads. The data show about 620,000 distinct CDR3 sequences, approximately 52% seen once. The amount of total RNA extracted per sample was at least 5.5 micrograms. Trimming took off 2 bases at V and 0 bases at J, with 10 bases between the two ends. CDR3 length: 15 residues. Germline V gene sequence: CDR1 SGHTA, CDR2 FQGTGA. The sample consisted of blood. The sequence was obtained from a woman at least 80 years old in good health. The rearrangement uses TRBV7-3 and TRBJ1-1; D not resolved. The chain's CDR3 is CASSLGSRMNTEAFF. The CDR3 coding sequence is TGTGCCAGCAGCTTAGGGAGCCGAATGAACACTGAAGCTTTCTTT.